This is a list of T cell receptor beta chains from one sample in a study of T cells in Graves' hyperthyroidism and ophthalmopathy. MiXCR was run by TCRdb on the multiplex PCR reads, yielding one entry per CDR3 protein. The sample has about 610,000 distinct CDR3 sequences, about 16% seen once. The sample comprised blood. These receptors all come from a woman in her thirties or forties with Graves' ophthalmopathy. The CDR3 runs from the conserved cysteine through the conserved F or W. The order of the fields is J gene, V gene, CDR3 length, D gene, clone size, CDR3 protein, CDR3 DNA. D genes are given only for firm matches. Rows give clone size only sometimes, using once, few, many, or a class for an expanded clone.

>TRBJ2-5|TRBV6-1|16|-|-
CASSHEPGGLGETQYF
TGTGCCAGCAGCCACGAACCCGGGGGCTTAGGAGAGACCCAGTACTTC
>TRBJ2-1|TRBV6-5|17|-|few
CASSYDIGKQAYNEQFF
TGTGCCAGCAGTTACGATATCGGGAAACAGGCATACAATGAGCAGTTCTTC
>TRBJ2-2|TRBV4-1|15|-|-
CASSQAGLNTGELFF
TGCGCCAGCAGCCAAGCGGGATTGAACACCGGGGAGCTGTTTTTT
>TRBJ1-1|TRBV6-5|15|-|many
CASSYAGIWGTEAFF
TGTGCCAGCAGTTATGCAGGGATTTGGGGCACTGAAGCTTTCTTT
>TRBJ1-3|TRBV9|15|TRBD1|few
CASSGPGQGENTIYF
TGTGCCAGCAGCGGGCCCGGACAGGGAGAAAACACCATATATTTT
>TRBJ1-1|TRBV6-1|14|TRBD1|many
CASSRNTGGTEAFF
TGTGCCAGCAGTCGAAACACAGGGGGCACTGAAGCTTTCTTT
>TRBJ1-5|TRBV10-3|14|TRBD1|-
CAISSTGGGQPQHF
TGTGCCATCAGTTCAACAGGGGGCGGTCAGCCCCAGCATTTT
>TRBJ1-5|TRBV19|18|-|-
CASSGASHGPYSNQPQHF
TGTGCCAGTAGTGGGGCCTCACACGGCCCTTATAGCAATCAGCCCCAGCATTTT
>TRBJ2-3|TRBV5-1|16|TRBD2|many
CASSDYSGVRTDTQYF
TGCGCCAGCAGCGACTATAGCGGGGTGCGCACAGATACGCAGTATTTT
>TRBJ1-6|TRBV3-1|13|-|many
CASSQEAHRPLHF
TGTGCCAGCAGCCAAGAGGCCCACCGACCCCTCCACTTT